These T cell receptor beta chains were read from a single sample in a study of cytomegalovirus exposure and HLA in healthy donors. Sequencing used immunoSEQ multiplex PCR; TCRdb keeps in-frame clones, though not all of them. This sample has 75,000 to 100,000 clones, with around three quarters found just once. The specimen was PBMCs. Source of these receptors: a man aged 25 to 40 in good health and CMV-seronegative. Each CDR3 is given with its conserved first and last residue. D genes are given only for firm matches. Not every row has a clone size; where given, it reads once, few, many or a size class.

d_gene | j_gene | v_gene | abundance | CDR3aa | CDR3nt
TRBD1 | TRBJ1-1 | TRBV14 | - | CASSQFPAQGGNTEAFF | TGTGCCAGCAGCCAATTTCCTGCTCAGGGGGGGAACACTGAAGCTTTCTTT
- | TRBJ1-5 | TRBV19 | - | CASSITAYSNQPQHF | TGTGCCAGTAGTATAACAGCCTATAGCAATCAGCCCCAGCATTTT
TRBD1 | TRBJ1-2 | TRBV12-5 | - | CASGLAPGTGRLLYGYTF | TGTGCTAGTGGTTTGGCACCGGGGACAGGGCGTTTGCTCTATGGCTACACCTTC
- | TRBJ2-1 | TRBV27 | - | CASSLSFLGGAPQFF | TGTGCCAGCAGTTTGTCCTTTCTTGGCGGGGCCCCTCAGTTCTTC
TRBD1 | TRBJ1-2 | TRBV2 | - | CASITGGFHYGYTF | TGTGCCAGCATTACAGGGGGCTTCCACTATGGCTACACCTTC
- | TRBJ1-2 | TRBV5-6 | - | CASNPRGRLYGYTF | TGTGCCAGCAACCCCAGGGGCCGGCTCTATGGCTACACCTTC
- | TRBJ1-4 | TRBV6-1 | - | CASTHTGSGEKLFF | TGTGCCAGCACCCATACAGGGTCTGGCGAAAAACTGTTTTTT
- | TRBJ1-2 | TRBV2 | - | CASSEAWPGYPDNGYTF | TGTGCCAGCAGTGAAGCGTGGCCAGGGTACCCAGACAATGGCTACACCTTC
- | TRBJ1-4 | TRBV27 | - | CASSHGQPYEKLFF | TGTGCCAGCAGCCATGGACAGCCGTACGAAAAACTGTTTTTT
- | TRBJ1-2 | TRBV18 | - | CASSLPREFYGYTF | TGTGCCAGCTCGCTTCCACGGGAGTTCTATGGCTACACCTTC
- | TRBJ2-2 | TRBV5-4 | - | CASSLGADTNTGELFF | TGTGCCAGCAGCTTGGGGGCAGATACGAACACCGGGGAGCTGTTTTTT
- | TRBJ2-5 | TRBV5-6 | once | CASSIGGGGVETQYF | TGTGCCAGCAGCATCGGTGGAGGTGGCGTGGAGACCCAGTACTTC
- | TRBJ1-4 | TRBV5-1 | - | CASSLATGYEKLFF | TGCGCCAGCAGCTTGGCTACAGGGTACGAAAAACTGTTTTTT
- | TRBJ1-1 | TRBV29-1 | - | CSVDPGGGEAFF | TGCAGCGTTGACCCGGGGGGGGGTGAAGCTTTCTTT
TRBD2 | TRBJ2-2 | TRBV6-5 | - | CASSYSGLGGTGELFF | TGTGCCAGCAGTTACTCGGGACTAGGGGGCACCGGGGAGCTGTTTTTT
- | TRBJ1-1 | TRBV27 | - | CASSNTVFTEAFF | TGTGCCAGCAGTAATACAGTATTCACTGAAGCTTTCTTT
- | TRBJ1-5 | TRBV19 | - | CASSIDIGWQGSQPQHF | TGTGCCAGTAGTATAGATATCGGTTGGCAGGGGTCGCAGCCCCAGCATTTT
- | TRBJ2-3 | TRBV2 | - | CASWGGILSVDTQYF | TGTGCCAGCTGGGGGGGCATCCTTTCGGTGGATACGCAGTATTTT
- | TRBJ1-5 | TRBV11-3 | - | CASSLRGNQPQHF | TGTGCCAGCAGCTTGAGGGGGAATCAGCCCCAGCATTTT
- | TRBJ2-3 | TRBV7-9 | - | CASSSNGWTDTQYF | TGTGCCAGCAGCTCAAACGGTTGGACAGATACGCAGTATTTT
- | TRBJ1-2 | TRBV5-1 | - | CASSLDAGNYGYTF | TGCGCCAGCAGCTTGGATGCAGGAAACTATGGCTACACCTTC
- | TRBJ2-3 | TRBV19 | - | CASSIERTSSTDTQYF | TGTGCCAGTAGTATTGAACGAACATCTAGCACAGATACGCAGTATTTT
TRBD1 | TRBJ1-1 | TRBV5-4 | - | CASSSRTGAMNTEAFF | TGTGCCAGCAGCTCCCGGACAGGGGCCATGAACACTGAAGCTTTCTTT
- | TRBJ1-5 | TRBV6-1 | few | CASSEAGGRQPQHF | TGTGCCAGCAGTGAAGCGGGGGGACGTCAGCCCCAGCATTTT
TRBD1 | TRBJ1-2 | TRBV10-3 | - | CAISVDRDYGYTF | TGTGCCATCAGTGTGGACAGGGACTATGGCTACACCTTC
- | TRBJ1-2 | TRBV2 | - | CASSPGQHYGYTF | TGTGCCAGCAGCCCGGGACAACACTATGGCTACACCTTC
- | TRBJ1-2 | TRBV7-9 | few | CASSLRLTGNYGYTF | TGTGCCAGCAGCCTCAGACTTACGGGGAACTATGGCTACACCTTC
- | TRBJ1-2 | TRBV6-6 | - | CASSYSGSYYGYTF | TGTGCCAGCAGTTACTCGGGCAGCTACTATGGCTACACCTTC
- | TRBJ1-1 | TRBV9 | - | CASSVDGNTEAFF | TGTGCCAGCAGCGTAGACGGGAACACTGAAGCTTTCTTT
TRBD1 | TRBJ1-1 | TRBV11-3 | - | CASSYDRGNTEAFF | TGTGCCAGCAGCTATGACAGGGGGAACACTGAAGCTTTCTTT
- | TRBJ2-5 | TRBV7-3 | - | CASSLSGASQETQYF | TGTGCCAGCAGCTTATCCGGAGCGTCACAAGAGACCCAGTACTTC
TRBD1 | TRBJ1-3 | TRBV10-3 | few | CAIGQGHTIYF | TGTGCCATCGGACAGGGGCACACCATATATTTT
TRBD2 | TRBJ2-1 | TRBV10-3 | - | CAISGGSGGTNEQFF | TGTGCCATCAGTGGGGGAAGCGGGGGGACAAATGAGCAGTTCTTC
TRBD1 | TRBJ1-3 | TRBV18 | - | CASSPGTGGNTIYF | TGTGCCAGCTCACCTGGGACAGGCGGAAACACCATATATTTT
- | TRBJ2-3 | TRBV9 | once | CASSVAGSTDTQYF | TGTGCCAGCAGCGTAGCCGGGAGCACAGATACGCAGTATTTT
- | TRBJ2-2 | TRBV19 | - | CASSSSDTYTGELFF | TGTGCCAGTAGTTCTTCGGACACCTACACCGGGGAGCTGTTTTTT
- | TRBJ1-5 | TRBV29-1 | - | CSVEYGRGGARAQHF | TGCAGCGTTGAATACGGAAGGGGGGGAGCGCGGGCCCAGCATTTT
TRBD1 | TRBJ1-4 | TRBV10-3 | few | CAISERGQDNEKLFF | TGTGCCATCAGTGAAAGAGGACAGGATAATGAAAAACTGTTTTTT
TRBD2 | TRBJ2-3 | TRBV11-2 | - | CASSLTSGVTDTQYF | TGTGCCAGCAGCTTAACTAGCGGGGTTACAGATACGCAGTATTTT
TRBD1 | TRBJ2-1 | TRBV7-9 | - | CASTTAGGVGNEQFF | TGTGCCAGCACGACCGCAGGGGGAGTGGGCAATGAGCAGTTCTTC
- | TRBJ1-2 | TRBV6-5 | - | CASSYSPGVGGYTF | TGTGCCAGCAGTTACTCGCCCGGGGTAGGTGGCTACACCTTC
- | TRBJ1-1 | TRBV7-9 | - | CSSSFSGESAEAFF | TGTTCCAGCAGCTTTTCAGGGGAGAGTGCTGAAGCTTTCTTT
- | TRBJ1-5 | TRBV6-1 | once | CASSEGGVRQAAMGSYSNQPQHF | TGTGCCAGCAGTGAAGGGGGTGTGCGACAGGCGGCAATGGGATCCTATAGCAATCAGCCCCAGCATTTT
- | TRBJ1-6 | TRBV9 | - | CASRGDTTNPPLHF | TGTGCCAGCAGGGGGGACACGACCAATCCACCCCTCCACTTT
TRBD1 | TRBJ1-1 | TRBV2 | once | CASITGTENTEAFF | TGTGCCAGCATTACCGGGACAGAGAACACTGAAGCTTTCTTT
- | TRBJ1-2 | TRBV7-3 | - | CASSSDNDYGYTF | TGTGCCAGCAGCTCCGACAACGACTATGGCTACACCTTC
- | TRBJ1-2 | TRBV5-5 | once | CATGRSYGYTF | TGTGCCACCGGCAGGTCCTATGGCTACACCTTC
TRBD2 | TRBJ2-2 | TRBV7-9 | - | CASSLRSGGPSNTGELFF | TGTGCCAGCAGCTTGAGGAGCGGGGGGCCTTCGAACACCGGGGAGCTGTTTTTT
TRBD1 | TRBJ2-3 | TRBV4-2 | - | CASSSTGGTDTQYF | TGTGCCAGCAGCTCGACAGGGGGTACAGATACGCAGTATTTT
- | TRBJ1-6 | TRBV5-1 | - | CASSQGWGSPLHF | TGCGCCAGCAGCCAGGGTTGGGGATCACCCCTCCACTTT
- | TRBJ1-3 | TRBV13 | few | CASSPGRQSGNTIYF | TGTGCCAGCTCCCCTGGCAGACAATCTGGAAACACCATATATTTT
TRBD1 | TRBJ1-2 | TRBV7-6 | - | CASSLDQGAFYGYTF | TGTGCCAGCAGCTTAGACCAGGGGGCGTTCTATGGCTACACCTTC
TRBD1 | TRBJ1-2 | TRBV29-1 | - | CSAMDRGFSGYTF | TGCAGCGCCATGGACAGGGGCTTCTCTGGCTACACCTTC
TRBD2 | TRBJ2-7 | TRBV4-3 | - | CASSQDPSGGYEQYF | TGCGCCAGCAGCCAAGATCCTAGCGGGGGGTACGAGCAGTACTTC
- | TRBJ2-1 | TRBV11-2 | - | CASSLLREKQFF | TGTGCCAGCAGCTTGTTGAGGGAGAAGCAGTTCTTC
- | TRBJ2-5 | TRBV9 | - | CASSVEPINLETQYF | TGTGCCAGCAGCGTAGAACCTATAAATTTAGAGACCCAGTACTTC
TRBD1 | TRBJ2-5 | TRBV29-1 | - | CSVTGQGLGETQYF | TGCAGCGTTACAGGACAGGGTTTAGGAGAGACCCAGTACTTC